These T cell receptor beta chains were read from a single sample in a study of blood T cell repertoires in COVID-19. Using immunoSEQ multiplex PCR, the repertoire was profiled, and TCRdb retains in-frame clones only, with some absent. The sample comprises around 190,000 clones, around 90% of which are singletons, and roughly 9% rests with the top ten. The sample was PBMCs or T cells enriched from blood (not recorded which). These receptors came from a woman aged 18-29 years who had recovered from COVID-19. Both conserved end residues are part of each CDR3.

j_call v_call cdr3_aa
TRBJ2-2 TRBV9 CASSVDDRTGELFF
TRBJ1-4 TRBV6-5 CASRHRGSTNEKLFF
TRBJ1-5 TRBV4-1 CASSQGLGEGNQPQHF
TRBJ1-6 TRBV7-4 CASSFGGPGGGGRSPLHF
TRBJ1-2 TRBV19 CASIRSGTVGLGYGYTF
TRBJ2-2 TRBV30 CAWSGRLKDGGGELFF
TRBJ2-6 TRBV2 CASSESRDRPSGANVLTF
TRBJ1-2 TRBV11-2 CASSQQGYGYTF
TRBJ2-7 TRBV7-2 CASSYTSGINEQYF
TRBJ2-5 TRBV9 CASSVSGERAETQYF
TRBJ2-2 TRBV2 CASSGTFPNTGELFF
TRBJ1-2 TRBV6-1 CASSEGGRTRGTF
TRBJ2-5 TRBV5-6 CASSPRAGAGETQYF
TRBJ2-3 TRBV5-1 CASSLEHLTDTQYF
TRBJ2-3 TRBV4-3 CASSQDRRPDTQYF
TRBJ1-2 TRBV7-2 CASREGWYGYTF
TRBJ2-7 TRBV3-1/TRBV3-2 CASSQFGGGPYEQYF
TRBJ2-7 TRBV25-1 CASSPGYEQYF
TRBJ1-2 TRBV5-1 CASSWGDWAFPPHGYTF
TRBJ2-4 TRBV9 CASSVGRDRNIQYF
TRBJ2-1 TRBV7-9 CASSLAGQRGYNEQFF
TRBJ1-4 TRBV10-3 CAISGDNEKLFF
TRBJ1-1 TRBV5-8 CASSFQGGDTEAFF
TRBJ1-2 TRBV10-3 CAIRGGTGDGYGYTF
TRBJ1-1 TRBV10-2 CASGTEMNTEAFF
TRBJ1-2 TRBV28 CASRTPGGRSYTF
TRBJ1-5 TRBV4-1 CASSQAGGANQPQHF
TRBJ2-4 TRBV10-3 CAIPSIQYF
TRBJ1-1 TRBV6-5 CASSPRQENTEAFF
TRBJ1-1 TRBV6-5 CASSYRMEGRNTEAFF
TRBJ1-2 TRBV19 CASEDRSYGYTF
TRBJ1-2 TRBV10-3 CAISENPDRVNYGYTF
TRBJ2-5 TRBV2 CASSPRSPVEKTQYF
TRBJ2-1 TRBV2 CASSEGRSGLADYNEQFF
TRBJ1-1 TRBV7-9 CASSLAEGAAEAFF
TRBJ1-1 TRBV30 CAWSVQGYPEAFF
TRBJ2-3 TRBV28 CASSFNPKSSTDTQYF
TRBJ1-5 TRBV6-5 CASSSQLLQPQHF
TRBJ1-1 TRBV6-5 CASRTTNTEAFF
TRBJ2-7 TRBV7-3 CASSLGSGVGYEQYF
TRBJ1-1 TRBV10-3 CATLGQGSTEAFF
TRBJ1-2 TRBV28 CASSSRGTNYGYTF
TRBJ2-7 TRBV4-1 CASSQDRVPGSEQYF
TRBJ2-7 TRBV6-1 CASSEYEGRGYEQYF
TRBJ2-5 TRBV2 CASDPRGLETQYF
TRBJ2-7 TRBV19 CASSIRDRPYEQYF
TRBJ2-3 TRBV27 CATGRTSGRDTQYF